The 2 T cell receptor beta chains presented below share a single source sample, sequenced in a study of T-cell memory formation after mild COVID-19. Each CDR3 protein is one row after TCRdb ran MiXCR on the 5' RACE reads. The sample has approximately 290,000 distinct CDR3 sequences; roughly 8% are singletons. Material: PBMCs or a T cell subset sorted from them (not recorded which). The source of these receptors is a man in his late teens or twenties who had mild COVID-19 (a few samples of this study predate the infection). Cell type and time point are not known.

This chain joins TRBV19 and TRBJ2-1; D is undetermined. The CDR3 contains 13 residues. The germline V gene encodes CDR1 LNHDA and CDR2 SQIVND (reference sequence). Trimming left V 5 bases short and J 4 bases short, with 9 bases between. The CDR3 reads CASSVDGYNEQFF. CDR3 sequence (DNA): TGTGCCAGTAGTGTGGACGGATACAATGAGCAGTTCTTC.

This rearrangement joins TRBV2 to TRBJ1-5; D not resolved. V lost 3 bases and J lost 5, with 11 bases in between. Germline V gene data show CDR1 as SNHLY and CDR2 as FYNNEI. The CDR3 has 14 amino acids. CDR3 sequence reads: CASSDLNRHQPQHF. CDR3 DNA sequence: TGTGCCAGCAGTGATCTGAATCGGCATCAGCCCCAGCATTTT.